The rows below give T cell receptor beta chains drawn from one sample of a study of Ad26.COV2.S vaccination and SARS-CoV-2 variants. This table comes from immunoSEQ multiplex PCR, and its TCRdb copy is limited to in-frame clones, with some not included. The data contain roughly 410,000 clones, around four fifths of them singletons. This specimen consisted of peripheral blood, obtained in a trial of Ad26.COV2.S vaccine versus placebo. The origin of the receptors is a person aged 18 to 65 who received the Ad26.COV2.S COVID-19 vaccine or a placebo. Each CDR3 is given with its conserved first and last residue. A D gene is named only where the DNA matches it firmly. Part of the rows lack a size; the others show once, few, many or a class for expanded clones.

CDR3: CASSHRGNQPQHF
DNA: TGTGCCAGCAGCCACAGGGGCAATCAGCCCCAGCATTTT
J: TRBJ1-5
V: TRBV6-4
D: NA
size: NA

CDR3: CASSATTGDNSPLHF
DNA: TGCGCCAGCAGCGCTACAACAGGGGACAATTCACCCCTCCACTTT
J: TRBJ1-6
V: TRBV5-1
D: TRBD1
size: few

CDR3: CASSRTGENSPLHF
DNA: TGTGCCAGCAGCAGGACAGGAGAGAATTCACCCCTCCACTTT
J: TRBJ1-6
V: TRBV6-2/TRBV6-3
D: TRBD1
size: NA

CDR3: CASGPGEDGYTF
DNA: TGTGCCAGCGGGCCGGGAGAAGATGGCTACACCTTC
J: TRBJ1-2
V: TRBV7-8
D: NA
size: NA

CDR3: CASSPRWGETGRTEAFF
DNA: TGCGCCAGCAGCCCAAGGTGGGGAGAAACAGGGCGCACTGAAGCTTTCTTT
J: TRBJ1-1
V: TRBV4-1
D: NA
size: NA

CDR3: CASSYREMNTEAFF
DNA: TGTGCCAGCAGTTACAGGGAGATGAACACTGAAGCTTTCTTT
J: TRBJ1-1
V: TRBV6-6
D: NA
size: few

CDR3: CASSDPGTGKNTIYF
DNA: TGTGCCAGTAGTGACCCCGGGACAGGGAAGAACACCATATATTTT
J: TRBJ1-3
V: TRBV19
D: TRBD1
size: NA

CDR3: CASSQSWGSNQPQHF
DNA: TGCGCCAGCAGTCAATCGTGGGGGAGCAATCAGCCCCAGCATTTT
J: TRBJ1-5
V: TRBV23-1
D: NA
size: NA

CDR3: CASSRDREGDTQYF
DNA: TGTGCCAGCTCACGAGACAGGGAAGGCGATACGCAGTATTTT
J: TRBJ2-3
V: TRBV18
D: TRBD1
size: NA

CDR3: CASRRINTEAFF
DNA: TGTGCCAGCAGAAGAATCAACACTGAAGCTTTCTTT
J: TRBJ1-1
V: TRBV27
D: NA
size: once

CDR3: CASSSARLAGPYNEQFF
DNA: TGTGCCAGCAGCTCTGCCCGGCTAGCGGGACCTTACAATGAGCAGTTCTTC
J: TRBJ2-1
V: TRBV7-9
D: TRBD2
size: NA

CDR3: CASSLLTDTQYF
DNA: TGTGCCAGCAGTCTGCTCACAGATACGCAGTATTTT
J: TRBJ2-3
V: TRBV2
D: NA
size: once

CDR3: CATHWGVSDTQYF
DNA: TGTGCCACCCACTGGGGAGTCTCAGATACGCAGTATTTT
J: TRBJ2-3
V: TRBV19
D: NA
size: NA

CDR3: CASSQRREEQYF
DNA: TGTGCCAGCAGCCAAAGGCGGGAGGAGCAGTACTTC
J: TRBJ2-7
V: TRBV3-1/TRBV3-2
D: TRBD2
size: NA

CDR3: CASSPRTWANEKLFF
DNA: TGTGCCAGTAGTCCCCGGACATGGGCTAATGAAAAACTGTTTTTT
J: TRBJ1-4
V: TRBV19
D: NA
size: NA

CDR3: CASSSSAGGPYEQYF
DNA: TGTGCCAGCAGCTCGTCAGCGGGAGGGCCCTACGAGCAGTACTTC
J: TRBJ2-7
V: TRBV7-9
D: TRBD2
size: NA

CDR3: CASSLGEGYTF
DNA: TGTGCCAGCAGTTTGGGGGAGGGCTACACCTTC
J: TRBJ1-2
V: TRBV12-3/TRBV12-4
D: NA
size: once

CDR3: CASRRDGRGSPLHF
DNA: TGTGCCAGCAGGAGGGACGGCCGAGGTTCACCCCTCCACTTT
J: TRBJ1-6
V: TRBV6-5
D: NA
size: NA

CDR3: CASSSHTGELFF
DNA: TGTGCCAGCAGTAGCCACACCGGGGAGCTGTTTTTT
J: TRBJ2-2
V: TRBV28
D: NA
size: NA

CDR3: CASSVLVETVGYTF
DNA: TGTGCCAGTAGTGTTCTTGTAGAGACGGTCGGCTACACCTTC
J: TRBJ1-2
V: TRBV19
D: NA
size: NA

CDR3: CASSGQGAFGNSPLHF
DNA: TGTGCCAGCAGCGGACAGGGGGCTTTTGGTAATTCACCCCTCCACTTT
J: TRBJ1-6
V: TRBV9
D: TRBD1
size: NA

CDR3: CASSLRAGFNEQFF
DNA: TGTGCCAGCAGTTTAAGAGCGGGATTTAATGAGCAGTTCTTC
J: TRBJ2-1
V: TRBV27
D: TRBD2
size: many

CDR3: CASGPPDGRGYTF
DNA: TGTGCTAGTGGTCCCCCGGACGGCCGGGGCTACACCTTC
J: TRBJ1-2
V: TRBV12-5
D: NA
size: NA

CDR3: CASSYRGRVDEQYF
DNA: TGTGCCAGCAGCTACCGCGGGAGGGTGGACGAGCAGTACTTC
J: TRBJ2-7
V: TRBV5-4
D: TRBD2
size: NA

CDR3: CASSDYRNGQPQHF
DNA: TGTGCCAGCAGTGATTACAGAAATGGGCAGCCCCAGCATTTT
J: TRBJ1-5
V: TRBV2
D: NA
size: few

CDR3: CASSSQGGGNQPQHF
DNA: TGTGCCAGCAGCTCCCAGGGCGGAGGGAATCAGCCCCAGCATTTT
J: TRBJ1-5
V: TRBV7-9
D: NA
size: NA

CDR3: CASGLVSSRGFAETQYF
DNA: TGTGCTAGTGGTTTGGTTTCGTCGCGGGGGTTTGCCGAGACCCAGTACTTC
J: TRBJ2-5
V: TRBV12-5
D: TRBD2
size: NA

CDR3: CATSAGGSYYEQYF
DNA: TGTGCCACCAGTGCTGGCGGATCCTACTACGAGCAGTACTTC
J: TRBJ2-7
V: TRBV24-1
D: NA
size: NA

CDR3: CASSLVSGQPYGYTF
DNA: TGTGCCAGCAGCTTAGTATCAGGACAGCCCTATGGCTACACCTTC
J: TRBJ1-2
V: TRBV7-2
D: NA
size: NA

CDR3: CASSQELNRVYGYTF
DNA: TGCGCCAGCAGCCAAGAACTGAACAGGGTCTATGGCTACACCTTC
J: TRBJ1-2
V: TRBV4-1
D: NA
size: NA

CDR3: CASSSRTPRLETQYF
DNA: TGTGCCAGCAGCTCACGGACTCCCCGGCTAGAGACCCAGTACTTC
J: TRBJ2-5
V: TRBV5-8
D: NA
size: NA

CDR3: CASRAEMDPRSFF
DNA: TGTGCCAGCAGAGCCGAGATGGATCCTCGGTCGTTCTTC
J: TRBJ2-1
V: TRBV12-3/TRBV12-4
D: NA
size: NA

CDR3: CASSRDRHTEAFF
DNA: TGTGCCAGCAGCAGGGACAGACACACTGAAGCTTTCTTT
J: TRBJ1-1
V: TRBV5-4
D: TRBD1
size: NA

CDR3: CASSMTRGKEKLFF
DNA: TGTGCCAGCAGCATGACTAGGGGGAAGGAAAAACTGTTTTTT
J: TRBJ1-4
V: TRBV6-5
D: NA
size: NA

CDR3: CASSGRGANTEAFF
DNA: TGTGCCAGCAGCGGAAGGGGGGCGAACACTGAAGCTTTCTTT
J: TRBJ1-1
V: TRBV7-2
D: NA
size: NA

CDR3: CASSFGLGQFF
DNA: TGTGCCAGCAGCTTTGGGTTGGGGCAGTTCTTC
J: TRBJ2-1
V: TRBV11-2
D: NA
size: NA

CDR3: CASSTTSHSYNEQFF
DNA: TGTGCCAGCAGCACGACTAGCCACTCCTACAATGAGCAGTTCTTC
J: TRBJ2-1
V: TRBV5-6
D: TRBD2
size: once